This paragraph covers one T cell receptor beta chain sequence. Antigen specificity is unknown. V dropped 1 base and J dropped 0 bases, with 6 bases sitting between them. Germline loops: CDR1 MRHNA, CDR2 SNTAGT. This CDR3 has 14 amino acids. This entry comes from a study of OX40 agonist ivuxolimab in advanced cancers. On the study more broadly: Three patients, one with hepatocellular carcinoma and two with cutaneous melanoma, responded partially. Study-level findings and limits: CD8+ T cells were the subset that, on average, had more expanded clones than CD4+. At 0.1 to 3.0 mg/kg and by week 6, clonal expansion occurred in CD4+ and CD8+ blood T cells.

The repertoire was sequenced with immunoSEQ multiplex PCR; TCRdb's copy has only in-frame clones and lacks some. The sample contains 73,000 or so clones, almost 85% of which appear only once. The receptor comes from an adult with an advanced solid tumor such as melanoma, head and neck, liver or kidney cancer. The chain uses TRBV6-4 and TRBJ2-5; TRBD2 might be the D (5 bases). The source was CD4+ or CD8+ T cells sorted from blood, collected in a trial of the OX40 agonist ivuxolimab. The CDR3 DNA sequence: TGTGCCAGCAGTGACTTCGGGAACCAAGAGACCCAGTACTTC. Protein product: CASSDFGNQETQYF.